The 6 T cell receptor beta chains in this list originate from one sample, sequenced in a study of T-cell reconstitution after alpha-beta-depleted transplantation in children. Unique molecular identifiers tagged the TCRbeta library. TCRdb used MiXCR to reprocess the PCR reads, holding one entry per CDR3 protein. The sample carries about 980,000 distinct CDR3 sequences, about 29% recorded once. The sequencing here drew on PBMCs, mostly from graft donor cells, taken 360 days after TCRalphabeta/CD19-depleted stem cell transplant. These receptors were obtained from a boy under three years old who had a stem cell transplant for SCID, so the T cells may come from the graft donor.

The chain uses TRBV20-1 and TRBJ1-1, with D possibly being TRBD1 (5 bases). Trimming shortened V by 3 bases and J by 0 bases, and 17 bases separated the two germline ends. Germline values: CDR1 DFQATT, CDR2 SNEGSKA (reference sequence). The CDR3 sequence is 16 residues long. The CDR3 reads CSASKGQGWVNTEAFF. CDR3 in DNA: TGCAGTGCTAGTAAGGGTCAGGGCTGGGTGAACACTGAAGCTTTCTTT.

The genes are TRBV6-1 and TRBJ1-5; no clear D gene. V was trimmed by 4 bases and J by 3 bases, leaving 7 bases between them. CDR3 length equals 13 residues. Germline values: CDR1 MNHNS, CDR2 SASEGT. CDR3 DNA sequence: TGTGCCAGCAGTGGCCTATTCAATCAGCCCCAGCATTTT. It translates to CASSGLFNQPQHF.

CDR3 sequence: CASSYVQRGRFVGELFF. CDR3 nucleotides: TGTGCCAGCAGTTACGTGCAAAGGGGGCGCTTCGTCGGGGAGCTGTTTTTT. The chain carries TRBV6-2 or TRBV6-3 and TRBJ2-2; 7 bases fit TRBD1. This CDR3 spans 17 amino acids. V lost 2 bases to trimming and J lost 7 bases; unmatched junction nucleotides: 13. Germline assignment: CDR1 MNHEY and CDR2 SVGEGT.

This clonotype has just a few counts. The rearrangement joins TRBV6-4 to TRBJ1-5, with 9 nucleotides matching TRBD1. CDR3 length: 15 residues. Trimming took 6 bases from V and 5 from J; bases not matched to a gene: 8. The V gene's germline CDR1 is MRHNA and CDR2 SNTAGT. For the CDR3, the DNA is TGTGCCAGCAGGCGGGACAGGGTGGGAGATCAGCCCCAGCATTTT. Encoded protein: CASRRDRVGDQPQHF.

This clonotype was counted many times. The rearrangement uses TRBV29-1 and TRBJ2-3, with 9 bases that match TRBD1. V lost 4 bases, J lost 3 bases, and 5 bases stayed unmatched. This CDR3 has 14 amino acids. The germline CDR1 and CDR2 sequences are SQVTM and ANQGSEA. The CDR3 bases are TGCAGCGTTGTGAGGGACAGGGTAACAGATACGCAGTATTTT. Its translation is CSVVRDRVTDTQYF.

The chain carries TRBV15 and TRBJ1-5; D is unclear. Germline values: CDR1 LNHNV, CDR2 YYDKDF (reference sequence). The CDR3 spans 13 residues. Trimming stripped 0 bases from V and 7 bases from J, with 7 bases between. The CDR3 loop is CATSRDLNQPQHF. As DNA, the CDR3 is TGTGCCACCAGCAGAGATCTCAACCAGCCCCAGCATTTT. The whole variable domain, filled in from reference TRBV15 and TRBJ1-5, reads DAMVIQNPRYQVTQFGKPVTLSCSQTLNHNVMYWYQQKSSQAPKLLFHYYDKDFNNEADTPDNFQSRRPNTSFCFLDIRSPGLGDTAMYLCATSRDLNQPQHFGDGTRLSIL.